This is a list of T cell receptor beta chains from one sample in a study of T cell responses to AZD1222 COVID-19 vaccine. Produced via immunoSEQ multiplex PCR; TCRdb's table is partial and in-frame only. Of 130,000 or so clones listed, around 84% are singletons. The specimen comprised peripheral blood, sampled on day 0 of AZD1222 vaccination. These receptors were taken from an adult in good health. The CDR3 runs from the conserved cysteine through the conserved F or W. The D gene is left open where the match is weak. For some rows the clone size is stated as once, few or many, or as a class when expanded; others skip it.

D gene	V gene	J gene	clone size	CDR3 protein	CDR3 DNA
TRBD2	TRBV7-2	TRBJ2-3	.	CASSLTSGGSPDTQYF	TGTGCCAGCAGCTTGACTAGCGGGGGGAGCCCAGATACGCAGTATTTT
.	TRBV6-5	TRBJ1-2	.	CASSYVQNYGYTF	TGTGCCAGCAGTTATGTGCAAAACTATGGCTACACCTTC
.	TRBV5-4	TRBJ1-2	.	CASSITGSGGYTF	TGTGCCAGCAGCATAACAGGGTCGGGTGGCTACACCTTC
.	TRBV7-9	TRBJ1-1	.	CASRHLAEGNTEAFF	TGTGCCAGCAGACACCTCGCCGAGGGGAACACTGAAGCTTTCTTT
.	TRBV10-3	TRBJ1-2	.	CAISAAENYGYTF	TGTGCCATCAGTGCGGCAGAGAACTATGGCTACACCTTC
.	TRBV3-1/TRBV3-2	TRBJ2-7	.	CASSQEGVGVYEQYF	TGTGCCAGCAGCCAAGAAGGGGTGGGGGTCTACGAGCAGTACTTC
.	TRBV30	TRBJ1-6	.	CAWSLDGGSSPLHF	TGTGCCTGGAGTCTAGACGGAGGATCTTCACCCCTCCACTTT
TRBD1	TRBV3-1/TRBV3-2	TRBJ1-1	.	CASSQRQGPEAFF	TGTGCCAGCAGCCAACGACAGGGGCCTGAAGCTTTCTTT
TRBD2	TRBV6-2/TRBV6-3	TRBJ2-2	.	CASSSNSGGPGELFF	TGTGCCAGCAGTTCAAATAGCGGGGGGCCCGGGGAGCTGTTTTTT
TRBD2	TRBV5-1	TRBJ2-7	.	CASSLGGLAVEQYF	TGCGCCAGCAGCTTGGGCGGACTAGCGGTAGAGCAGTACTTC
.	TRBV27	TRBJ1-5	.	CASSLFLSGGYLQPQHF	TGTGCCAGCAGTTTATTTTTGTCGGGGGGGTATCTTCAGCCCCAGCATTTT
.	TRBV4-2	TRBJ1-1	.	CASSQRWPFTEAFF	TGTGCCAGCAGTCAAAGATGGCCTTTCACTGAAGCTTTCTTT
.	TRBV5-1	TRBJ1-3	.	CASSLDDFSGNTIYF	TGCGCCAGCAGCTTGGACGATTTCTCTGGAAACACCATATATTTT
.	TRBV5-8	TRBJ2-7	.	CASSLGYGSYEQYF	TGTGCCAGCAGCTTAGGATACGGATCCTACGAGCAGTACTTC
TRBD1	TRBV5-1	TRBJ1-3	.	CASSLWTGGRGNTIYF	TGCGCCAGCAGCTTGTGGACAGGGGGTCGAGGAAACACCATATATTTT
.	TRBV11-2	TRBJ2-1	once	CASSPGWGTSYNEQFF	TGTGCCAGCAGCCCGGGGTGGGGGACCTCCTACAATGAGCAGTTCTTC
.	TRBV6-5	TRBJ1-6	.	CASSSTGRYNSPLHF	TGTGCCAGCAGCTCGACAGGAAGATACAATTCACCCCTCCACTTT
TRBD1	TRBV7-9	TRBJ1-1	.	CASSLLLQGGTEAFF	TGTGCCAGCAGCCTCCTCCTTCAGGGGGGTACTGAAGCTTTCTTT
.	TRBV7-8	TRBJ2-2	few	CASSLASVPGELFF	TGTGCCAGCAGCTTAGCCTCAGTCCCCGGGGAGCTGTTTTTT
.	TRBV7-6	TRBJ2-5	.	CASSPQSRALRRQETQYF	TGTGCCAGCAGCCCGCAATCCCGGGCCCTAAGGCGGCAAGAGACCCAGTACTTC
TRBD2	TRBV4-1	TRBJ2-7	.	CASSQIAGGYEQYF	TGCGCCAGCAGCCAAATTGCGGGGGGGTACGAGCAGTACTTC
.	TRBV15	TRBJ1-4	.	CATSRDSPAGEKLFF	TGTGCCACCAGCAGAGATAGCCCGGCGGGGGAAAAACTGTTTTTT
TRBD2	TRBV9	TRBJ2-7	.	CASSRGLAGSYEQYF	TGTGCCAGCAGCCGGGGACTAGCGGGGAGCTACGAGCAGTACTTC
TRBD1	TRBV12-3/TRBV12-4	TRBJ1-5	.	CASSLTGDQPQHF	TGTGCCAGCAGTCTGACAGGGGATCAGCCCCAGCATTTT
TRBD1	TRBV5-1	TRBJ2-2	.	CASSLAQGTGVEELFF	TGCGCCAGCAGCTTGGCCCAAGGGACAGGGGTGGAGGAGCTGTTTTTT
.	TRBV11-3	TRBJ2-5	once	CASSRGRQETQYF	TGTGCCAGCTCGAGGGGTCGCCAAGAGACCCAGTACTTC
.	TRBV20-1	TRBJ1-2	.	CSAAPPYTF	TGCAGTGCTGCCCCCCCCTACACCTTC
.	TRBV7-2	TRBJ1-1	once	CASSPSAGWGTEAFF	TGTGCCAGCAGCCCGTCCGCCGGTTGGGGAACTGAAGCTTTCTTT
.	TRBV9	TRBJ1-5	.	CASSVGVGAGQPQHF	TGTGCCAGCAGCGTAGGGGTGGGGGCAGGACAGCCCCAGCATTTT
.	TRBV25-1	TRBJ1-4	.	CATALGGGEKLFF	TGTGCCACCGCATTGGGGGGCGGTGAAAAACTGTTTTTT
.	TRBV4-3	TRBJ1-5	.	CASSQFTGGEQPQHF	TGCGCCAGCAGCCAATTTACAGGAGGTGAACAGCCCCAGCATTTT
TRBD2	TRBV2	TRBJ2-4	.	CASRPGLAENIQYF	TGTGCCAGCAGGCCTGGTCTAGCGGAAAACATTCAGTACTTC
.	TRBV10-2	TRBJ1-2	.	CASSESERGGYTF	TGCGCCAGCAGTGAGTCGGAAAGGGGCGGCTACACCTTC
.	TRBV5-8	TRBJ1-4	.	CASSFPGTKPNEKLFF	TGTGCCAGCAGCTTTCCCGGAACCAAGCCGAATGAAAAACTGTTTTTT
TRBD2	TRBV5-1	TRBJ2-7	.	CASSLETSGRHFYEQYF	TGCGCCAGCAGCTTGGAGACTAGCGGGAGACATTTCTACGAGCAGTACTTC
.	TRBV19	TRBJ2-2	.	CASTGQGIRGGELFF	TGTGCCAGTACAGGGCAGGGGATACGGGGCGGGGAGCTGTTTTTT